The 27 T cell receptor beta chains presented below share a single source sample, sequenced in a study of blood T cell repertoires in COVID-19. Some clones are missing from TCRdb's copy, which holds only in-frame ones; the method was immunoSEQ multiplex PCR. The sample contains under 400,000 clones, nearly 90% of which appear only once. The source material was peripheral blood. These receptor sequences come from a man younger than 35 with active or convalescent COVID-19.

The rearrangement uses TRBV5-4 and TRBJ2-3, with TRBD2 as a possible D gene (7 bases). This CDR3 spans 15 amino acids. The V gene's germline CDR1 is SGHNT and CDR2 YYREEE (reference sequence). V lost 5 bases and J 6 bases, leaving 19 bases between the germline ends. The CDR3 reads CASRHQWGGADTQYF. The CDR3 region has the DNA TGTGCCAGCAGGCATCAATGGGGGGGCGCCGATACGCAGTATTTT. The variable domain in full, with the rest retrieved from reference TRBV5-4 and TRBJ2-3, is ETGVTQSPTHLIKTRGQQVTLRCSSQSGHNTVSWYQQALGQGPQFIFQYYREEENGRGNFPPRFSGLQFPNYSSELNVNALELDDSALYLCASRHQWGGADTQYFGPGTRLTVL.

The chain is built from TRBV6-6 and TRBJ2-3; tentatively, D is TRBD1 (7 bases). Trimming pared 0 bases from V and 4 bases from J, leaving 8 bases between. Per the germline V gene, CDR1 is MNHNY and CDR2 is SVGAGI (reference sequence). This CDR3 region has 14 residues. As DNA, the CDR3 is TGTGCCAGCAGTTACTCCAGGGGGGCAGATACGCAGTATTTT. It codes for CASSYSRGADTQYF.

This clone came up once. The chain combines TRBV12-1 with TRBJ2-5; the DNA was not used to check the table's D call, TRBD1. TRBV12-1 is a listed pseudogene. CDR3 length: 15 residues. The CDR3 is CASSHGPGGMETQYF. CDR3 nucleotide sequence: TGTGCCAGCAGCCACGGTCCAGGGGGTATGGAGACCCAGTACTTC.

This chain links TRBV9 with TRBJ2-1; a possible D gene is TRBD2 (6 bases). The CDR3 length is 13 residues. Looked up from germline, CDR1 is SGDLS and CDR2 is YYNGEE. V was shortened by 0 bases and J by 6 bases, with 7 bases between the two germline ends. The CDR3 DNA reads TGTGCCAGCAGCGTAGGACTAGTCAATGAGCAGTTCTTC. Translated: CASSVGLVNEQFF.

The chain employs TRBV7-9 and TRBJ2-7; TRBD2 matches at 8 bases. CDR1 is SEHNR and CDR2 is FQNEAQ in the germline V gene (reference sequence). V shed 5 bases and J 6 bases; nucleotides not matched to a gene: 12. This CDR3 region has 15 residues. CDR3 residues: CASSPEAGAPLEQYF. The DNA of the CDR3 is TGTGCCAGCAGCCCCGAAGCGGGGGCCCCCCTCGAGCAGTACTTC.

The gene calls are TRBV19 and TRBJ2-7; unclear D gene. The CDR3 spans 13 residues. V lost 4 bases and J 0 bases, leaving 7 bases between the germline ends. Germline V gives CDR1 LNHDA, CDR2 SQIVND (reference sequence). CDR3 bases: TGTGCCAGTAGTAAAGCTAACTCCTACGAGCAGTACTTC. Its protein is CASSKANSYEQYF. The full variable domain, completed using reference TRBV19 and TRBJ2-7, is DGGITQSPKYLFRKEGQNVTLSCEQNLNHDAMYWYRQDPGQGLRLIYYSQIVNDFQKGDIAEGYSVSREKKESFPLTVTSAQKNPTAFYLCASSKANSYEQYFGPGTRLTVT.

A remark on this clone: Other DNA sequences in the sample encode the same CDR3. This rearrangement joins TRBV19 to TRBJ2-3; 8 bases are shared with TRBD2. This CDR3 spans 13 amino acids. V lost 6 bases to trimming and J lost 1 base; unmatched junction nucleotides: 0. The germline gives CDR1 LNHDA, CDR2 SQIVND (reference sequence). The CDR3 here is CASRLAGTDTQYF. CDR3 sequence (DNA): TGTGCCAGTAGACTAGCGGGCACAGATACGCAGTATTTT.

Of note for this clone: At one boundary the junction diverges from the germline segment, which might be a read error. The CDR3 region has the DNA TGTGCCAGTAGTATAGGCAGGGGTCGATCTGGGGCCAACGTGCTGACTTTC. This translates into CASSIGRGRSGANVLTF. J is TRBJ2-6 and V is TRBV19; tentative D call: TRBD1 (6 bases). The CDR3 is 17 residues long. CDR1 LNHDA and CDR2 SQIVND come from the germline V gene (reference sequence).

The rearrangement joins TRBV9 to TRBJ1-2; the match to TRBD1 covers 12 bases. This CDR3 has 18 amino acids. Unmatched junction bases numbered 14, after V lost 4 bases and J lost 4 bases. Germline loops: CDR1 SGDLS, CDR2 YYNGEE. CDR3 loop: CASSPKTGQGAESYGYTF. The CDR3 DNA is TGTGCCAGCAGCCCGAAGACGGGACAGGGGGCAGAAAGCTATGGCTACACCTTC. The variable domain in full, with the rest retrieved from reference TRBV9 and TRBJ1-2, is DSGVTQTPKHLITATGQRVTLRCSPRSGDLSVYWYQQSLDQGLQFLIQYYNGEERAKGNILERFSAQQFPDLHSELNLSSLELGDSALYFCASSPKTGQGAESYGYTFGSGTRLTVV.

The rearrangement uses TRBV27 and TRBJ2-1, with 7 bases identical to TRBD1. Looked up from germline, CDR1 is MNHEY and CDR2 is SMNVEV (reference sequence). CDR3 size: 15 residues. V lost 7 bases and J lost 0; bases outside the gene matches: 6. The CDR3 region is CASKVTGASYNEQFF. As DNA, the CDR3 is TGTGCCAGCAAAGTAACAGGGGCCTCCTACAATGAGCAGTTCTTC.

This sequence joins TRBV29-1 and TRBJ1-2; TRBD1 is a possible D gene (6 bases). This CDR3 is 14 amino acids long. V was trimmed by 4 bases and J by 8 bases, leaving 20 bases between them. The germline gives CDR1 SQVTM, CDR2 ANQGSEA. The CDR3 bases are TGCAGCGTTGGCACAGGGCGACCCCTTTTCGGCTACACCTTC. Amino acids: CSVGTGRPLFGYTF.

This clone was detected once. The chain combines TRBV27 with TRBJ2-5; D is ambiguous. V lost 7 bases, J lost 2 bases, and 11 bases lay in between. Germline V lookup: CDR1 MNHEY, CDR2 SMNVEV (reference sequence). The CDR3 extends over 13 amino acids. CDR3 nucleotides: TGTGCCAGCACTGACATTTTGCAAGAGACCCAGTACTTC. Its translation: CASTDILQETQYF.

The chain uses TRBV7-2 and TRBJ2-7; no firm D call. This CDR3 has 13 amino acids. Germline CDR1 SGHTA, CDR2 FQGNSA. Trimming took 6 bases from V and 0 from J, leaving 9 bases between them. The CDR3 protein is CASRYANSYEQYF. CDR3 DNA: TGTGCCAGCAGATACGCTAACTCCTACGAGCAGTACTTC.

V is TRBV7-3 and J is TRBJ2-2, with TRBD2 matching 8 bases. V lost 4 bases to trimming and J lost 1 base; unmatched junction nucleotides: 11. This CDR3 spans 18 amino acids. Looked up from germline, CDR1 is SGHTA and CDR2 is FQGTGA. The DNA for the CDR3 is TGTGCCAGCAGCTCCTCACTGGCGGGGGGATTGAACACCGGGGAGCTGTTTTTT. It specifies CASSSSLAGGLNTGELFF.

This chain uses TRBV18 with TRBJ2-4; 10 nucleotides agree with TRBD1. Trimming took 6 bases from V and 8 from J; bases not matched to a gene: 7. This CDR3 spans 14 amino acids. The germline V gene encodes CDR1 KGHSH and CDR2 LQKENI. This CDR3 is CASSFGTGEDIQYF. Here the CDR3 DNA reads TGTGCCAGCTCTTTTGGGACAGGGGAGGACATTCAGTACTTC.

The chain employs TRBV27 and TRBJ1-6; D is unclear. The CDR3 loop spans 14 amino acids. Trimming removed 10 bases from V and 6 bases from J, with 16 bases in between. Per the germline V gene, CDR1 is MNHEY and CDR2 is SMNVEV (reference sequence). The chain's CDR3 is CATRPGPFNSPLHF. The CDR3 DNA follows: TGTGCCACTCGGCCAGGCCCCTTTAATTCACCCCTCCACTTT.

The rearrangement joins TRBV27 to TRBJ2-1, with 12 positions matching TRBD2. This CDR3 spans 15 amino acids. The germline V gene has CDR1 MNHEY and CDR2 SMNVEV (reference sequence). V trimming: 5 bases; J trimming: 6 bases; junction bases outside the gene matches: 5. CDR3 DNA sequence: TGTGCCAGCAGTACACCACTAGCGGGAGGCAATGAGCAGTTCTTC. Residues: CASSTPLAGGNEQFF.

The chain is built from TRBV25-1 and TRBJ1-5, with TRBD1 identical over 7 bases. Germline CDR1 is MGHDK and CDR2 is SYGVNS. V lost 5 bases and J lost 3; bases outside the gene matches: 4. The CDR3 has 14 residues. This CDR3 reads CASSTTGDNQPQHF. CDR3 nucleotides: TGTGCCAGCAGTACTACAGGGGACAATCAGCCCCAGCATTTT.

The V call is TRBV25-1, the J call TRBJ1-1; possibly TRBD1 for D (5 bases). Trimming removed 1 base from V and 7 bases from J, with 10 bases in between. The germline V gene has CDR1 MGHDK and CDR2 SYGVNS. CDR3 length: 13 residues. CDR3 amino acids: CASSELGGGEAFF. For the CDR3, the DNA is TGTGCCAGCAGTGAATTGGGGGGGGGTGAAGCTTTCTTT.

This clone was recorded at least ten times. This CDR3 is also generated by other DNA sequences in the sample. The chain carries TRBV3-1 (or the pseudogene TRBV3-2) and TRBJ2-7; D is unresolved. Trimming pared 1 base from V and 5 bases from J, leaving 6 bases between. The CDR3 length is 12 residues. Germline loops: CDR1 LGHDT, CDR2 YNNKEL (reference sequence). The DNA for the CDR3 is TGTGCCAGCAGCCAAGTATCCCACGAGCAGTACTTC. Amino acid sequence: CASSQVSHEQYF.

The V gene is TRBV5-1, the J gene TRBJ2-7; 8 bases match TRBD2. V was clipped by 6 bases and J by 1 base; unmatched bases: 15. Germline loops: CDR1 SGHRS, CDR2 YFSETQ. The CDR3 spans 17 residues. The CDR3 sequence: CASNTGRVDSRSYEQYF. Written as DNA, the CDR3 is TGCGCCAGCAACACCGGGAGGGTGGACTCCCGGTCCTACGAGCAGTACTTC.

CDR3 coding DNA: TGTGCCAGCACCCTGGGGACAATCGCAGATACGCAGTATTTT. It yields the protein CASTLGTIADTQYF. J is TRBJ2-3 and V is TRBV9, with D perhaps matching TRBD1 (6 bases). Between the trimmed V and J ends, which lost 6 bases and 4 bases, there was a span of 15 bases. This CDR3 is 14 amino acids long. Per the germline V gene, CDR1 is SGDLS and CDR2 is YYNGEE.

The CDR3: CASILGGLTRLAGVPGELFF. For the CDR3, the DNA is TGTGCCAGCATCCTTGGGGGACTTACCAGACTAGCGGGAGTGCCCGGGGAGCTGTTTTTT. V usage is TRBV27 and J usage is TRBJ2-2; 12 nucleotides agree with TRBD2. CDR1 is MNHEY and CDR2 is SMNVEV in the germline V gene (reference sequence). This CDR3 has 20 amino acids. V lost 7 bases to trimming and J lost 6 bases; unmatched junction nucleotides: 21.

This chain joins TRBV6-5 and TRBJ2-2, with D perhaps matching TRBD2 (5 bases). This CDR3 has 14 amino acids. Per germline, CDR1 MNHEY and CDR2 SVGAGI. The V end lost 6 bases, the J end lost 3 bases, and 11 bases lay between the germline ends. The CDR3 loop reads CASSLSGDTGELFF. CDR3 nucleotide sequence: TGTGCCAGCAGCTTAAGCGGAGACACCGGGGAGCTGTTTTTT.

This chain links TRBV7-9 with TRBJ2-7; 10 positions agree with TRBD1. The germline gives CDR1 SEHNR, CDR2 FQNEAQ (reference sequence). V shed 5 bases, J shed 4 bases, and the junction held 8 bases outside the gene matches. This CDR3 has 15 residues. CDR3 DNA: TGTGCCAGCAGCCGGACCGGACAGGGGGGATACGAGCAGTACTTC. It encodes CASSRTGQGGYEQYF.

The chain is built from TRBV4-1 and TRBJ2-2; 15 nucleotides agree with TRBD2. Germline values: CDR1 MGHRA, CDR2 YSYEKL. The CDR3 extends over 17 amino acids. The J segment lost 7 bases and the V segment lost 5 bases, leaving 8 bases of the junction unmatched. The CDR3 loop is CASSKGLAGGWGGELFF. The CDR3 DNA is TGCGCCAGCAGCAAGGGACTAGCGGGAGGTTGGGGCGGGGAGCTGTTTTTT.

The chain joins TRBV4-3 to TRBJ2-5; D is possibly TRBD1 (5 bases). CDR1 is LGHNA and CDR2 is YSLEER in the germline V gene. V dropped 0 bases and J dropped 4 bases, with 6 bases sitting between them. This CDR3 region has 13 residues. CDR3 coding DNA: TGCGCCAGCAGCCAAGATAGGGGAGAGACCCAGTACTTC. This encodes CASSQDRGETQYF.